This TCR beta chain was recovered during a study of T cells in Graves' hyperthyroidism and ophthalmopathy. Ophthalmopathy patients had Clinical Activity Score at least 3, NOSPECS grade at least 4, duration under 3 months. Using RNA transcripts as the source, TCR beta CDR3 regions were amplified. Carried out on the TCR CDR3, a first-round RT-PCR used the HTBI primer set. Via MiXCR, TCRdb re-called the multiplex PCR reads, giving one row per CDR3 protein. The repertoire includes 490,000 or so distinct CDR3 sequences, approximately 23% of them detected once, and about 53% sits in the top ten. Study-wide points: Separating ophthalmopathy from stable hyperthyroidism was achieved by a 13 V-J model.

About this clonotype: Its target is not known.

The CDR3 is made up of 16 amino acids. V lost 2 bases to trimming and J lost 4 bases; unmatched junction nucleotides: 2. CDR1 is LGHDT and CDR2 is YNNKEL in the germline V gene (reference sequence). Sequencing input: blood. This TCR was recovered from a woman between 70 and 85 years old with Graves' ophthalmopathy. This chain connects TRBV3-1 to TRBJ2-1; 13 nucleotides agree with TRBD2. The CDR3 loop is CASSQKGLAGYNEQFF. CDR3 nucleotide sequence: TGTGCCAGCAGCCAAAAGGGACTAGCGGGATACAATGAGCAGTTCTTC.